These 32 T cell receptor beta chains were sequenced from one sample in a study of blood T cell repertoires in COVID-19. Assay used: immunoSEQ multiplex PCR; TCRdb lists only in-frame clones, some missing. The sample holds roughly 86,000 clones; around 85% are singletons and the top ten take nearly 3.5%. The sample comprised peripheral blood. Receptors originate from a man aged 50 to 59 with acute or convalescent COVID-19.

In regard to this clone: An end of the junction does not agree with germline; a read error may underlie this. The chain uses TRBV7-2 and TRBJ2-7; 9 nucleotides align to TRBD2. CDR3 length equals 14 residues. Germline V gene data show CDR1 as SGHTA and CDR2 as FQGNSA. The CDR3 here is CASRLAGAVYEQYF. In DNA, the CDR3 is TGTGCCAGCAGGTTAGCGGGAGCGGTCTACGAGCAGTACTTC.

V and J are TRBV3-1 (or the pseudogene TRBV3-2) and TRBJ1-2; 9 nucleotides line up with TRBD1. With 1 base clipped from V and 4 bases from J, the junction kept 10 bases outside the gene matches. CDR1 LGHDT and CDR2 YNNKEL come from the germline V gene (reference sequence). CDR3 length: 17 residues. The CDR3: CASSQVRGTGRAYGYTF. The CDR3, as DNA: TGTGCCAGCAGCCAAGTCAGGGGGACAGGGCGGGCCTATGGCTACACCTTC.

This clone has more than one count but fewer than ten. The rearrangement uses TRBV4-3 and TRBJ2-5, with 7 bases identical to TRBD1. The V segment lost 0 bases and the J segment 1 base; nucleotides outside the gene matches: 8. CDR1 LGHNA and CDR2 YSLEER come from the germline V gene. The CDR3 runs to 17 residues. The CDR3: CASSQDPGQLFQETQYF. In nucleotides, the CDR3 is TGCGCCAGCAGCCAAGATCCGGGACAGTTATTCCAAGAGACCCAGTACTTC.

The chain employs TRBV4-3 and TRBJ1-2; D may be TRBD1 (5 bases). The CDR3 length is 13 residues. From germline, CDR1 is LGHNA and CDR2 YSLEER. Trimming stripped 0 bases from V and 8 bases from J, with 10 bases between. This chain's CDR3 is CASSQDAGRGYTF. As DNA, the CDR3 is TGCGCCAGCAGCCAAGATGCAGGGCGGGGCTACACCTTC.

The chain recombines TRBV4-3 with TRBJ1-3; D ambiguous. CDR3 length: 16 amino acids. Trimming left V 0 bases short and J 0 bases short, with 9 bases between. The germline gives CDR1 LGHNA, CDR2 YSLEER. CDR3 sequence (DNA): TGCGCCAGCAGCCAAGATGGCCCACGCTCTGGAAACACCATATATTTT. This encodes CASSQDGPRSGNTIYF.

This clone was seen once. The chain links TRBV6-6 to TRBJ2-5; 9 nucleotides agree with TRBD2. CDR3 size: 15 residues. Germline V gives CDR1 MNHNY, CDR2 SVGAGI (reference sequence). V dropped 0 bases and J dropped 5; count of bases not matched to a gene: 4. The CDR3 sequence: CASSYSPSGAETQYF. CDR3 nucleotide sequence: TGTGCCAGCAGTTACTCTCCTAGCGGGGCTGAGACCCAGTACTTC.

V and J are TRBV7-6 and TRBJ1-5, with D possibly matching TRBD1 (5 bases). Looked up from germline, CDR1 is SGHVS and CDR2 is FNYEAQ. Trimming cost V 4 bases and J 7 bases, with 11 bases left between them. This CDR3 contains 13 residues. The CDR3: CASSSSRGQPQHF. The CDR3 DNA follows: TGTGCCAGCAGCTCGTCTCGGGGGCAGCCCCAGCATTTT.

The chain uses TRBV6-6 and TRBJ2-1; TRBD2 aligns across 9 bases. V dropped 8 bases and J dropped 0; count of bases not matched to a gene: 2. CDR1 is MNHNY, CDR2 SVGAGI, per germline (reference sequence). CDR3 length: 14 residues. The CDR3 spells CASGTSPSYNEQFF. CDR3 nucleotides: TGTGCCAGCGGGACTAGCCCCTCCTACAATGAGCAGTTCTTC.

V usage is TRBV7-2 and J usage is TRBJ1-1; a possible D gene is TRBD1 (6 bases). Germline V gene lookup returns CDR1 SGHTA and CDR2 FQGNSA. Trimming took 1 base from V and 5 from J, leaving 17 bases between them. The CDR3 is 16 residues long. For the CDR3, the DNA is TGTGCCAGCAGCTTAGGCGGGGGGCAGGGGCGGACTGAAGCTTTCTTT. It specifies CASSLGGGQGRTEAFF.

This clone was detected ten times or more. The chain employs TRBV5-6 and TRBJ2-2, with D tentatively TRBD2 (6 bases). Germline V CDR1 and CDR2: SGHDT, YYEEEE. Deletions cut 4 bases from V and 0 bases from J, with 10 bases between. The CDR3 is made up of 15 amino acids. In DNA form, the CDR3 reads TGTGCCAGCAGCCAGAGGACTACGAACACCGGGGAGCTGTTTTTT. Protein sequence: CASSQRTTNTGELFF. Full variable domain (missing parts from reference TRBV5-6 and TRBJ2-2): DAGVTQSPTHLIKTRGQQVTLRCSPKSGHDTVSWYQQALGQGPQFIFQYYEEEERQRGNFPDRFSGHQFPNYSSELNVNALLLGDSALYLCASSQRTTNTGELFFGEGSRLTVL.

The chain combines TRBV2 with TRBJ1-2; D is ambiguous. Trimming stripped 0 bases from V and 0 bases from J, with 8 bases between. Germline CDR1 and CDR2: SNHLY and FYNNEI. This CDR3 has 15 amino acids. The CDR3 DNA reads TGTGCCAGCAGTGAAGCATGGGCAGCTAACTATGGCTACACCTTC. Protein: CASSEAWAANYGYTF.

J is TRBJ2-2 and V is TRBV7-2; TRBD1 matches at 11 bases. Germline values: CDR1 SGHTA, CDR2 FQGNSA. V gave up 0 bases and J gave up 6 bases; unmatched junction bases: 3. CDR3 length: 16 amino acids. The CDR3 here is CASSLARTGGAGELFF. CDR3 DNA: TGTGCCAGCAGCTTAGCCCGGACAGGGGGCGCCGGGGAGCTGTTTTTT.

This clone has a single count. A junction end diverges from the germline sequence, so it may reflect a read error. The chain has TRBV13 and TRBJ2-7; D could derive from TRBD1 or TRBD2 (11 bases each). This CDR3 region has 18 residues. The germline gives CDR1 PRHDT, CDR2 FYEKMQ (reference sequence). The CDR3 sequence is CASSLGTGGLAATYEQYF. The CDR3 region has the DNA TGTGCCAGCAGCCTAGGGACAGGGGGACTAGCGGCAACCTACGAGCAGTACTTC.

The CDR3 loop is CAWSIPRYNSPLHF. The CDR3 region has the DNA TGTGCCTGGAGTATCCCACGGTATAATTCACCCCTCCACTTT. The V gene is TRBV30, the J gene TRBJ1-6; D unresolved. This CDR3 has 14 amino acids. V shed 2 bases and J shed 4 bases, with 9 bases lying between them. CDR1 GTSNPN and CDR2 SVGIG come from the germline V gene (reference sequence).

The rearrangement uses TRBV7-2 and TRBJ1-2; maybe TRBD1 (6 bases). The CDR3 extends over 17 amino acids. CDR1 and CDR2 (germline): SGHTA, FQGNSA. Between the trimmed V and J ends, which lost 1 base and 5 bases, there was a span of 20 bases. This CDR3 is CASSLGVGGQRAYGYTF. In DNA, the CDR3 is TGTGCCAGCAGCTTAGGCGTGGGCGGACAGAGAGCGTATGGCTACACCTTC. Full variable domain (rest looked up from reference TRBV7-2 and TRBJ1-2): GAGVSQSPSNKVTEKGKDVELRCDPISGHTALYWYRQSLGQGLEFLIYFQGNSAPDKSGLPSDRFSAERTGGSVSTLTIQRTQQEDSAVYLCASSLGVGGQRAYGYTFGSGTRLTVV.

Of note for this clone: Other nucleotide sequences from this sample produce the same CDR3. CDR3 in amino acids: CASNLNTGELFF. The CDR3 region has the DNA TGTGCCAGTAACTTGAACACCGGGGAGCTGTTTTTT. This rearrangement joins TRBV19 to TRBJ2-2; D is uncertain. This CDR3 region has 12 residues. CDR1 LNHDA and CDR2 SQIVND come from the germline V gene (reference sequence). The germline V and J ends were trimmed by 7 bases and 1 base, with 4 bases remaining between them.

The gene calls are TRBV7-2 and TRBJ1-2; a possible D gene is TRBD1 (6 bases). The ends were cut back, 5 bases at V and 5 bases at J, with 15 bases in the middle. This CDR3 has 14 residues. Germline loops: CDR1 SGHTA, CDR2 FQGNSA. This chain's CDR3 is CASSPRAGEYGYTF. In DNA form, the CDR3 reads TGTGCCAGCAGCCCTCGCGCAGGGGAATATGGCTACACCTTC.

The chain is built from TRBV19 and TRBJ2-3, with 9 bases that match TRBD2. Trimming took 7 bases from V and 2 from J; bases not matched to a gene: 7. CDR1 and CDR2 from the germline V gene are LNHDA and SQIVND (reference sequence). The CDR3 extends over 15 amino acids. The CDR3 is CASMASGINTDTQYF. DNA for the CDR3: TGTGCCAGTATGGCTAGCGGGATAAACACAGATACGCAGTATTTT.

This chain uses TRBV10-3 with TRBJ1-1; a weak D match, TRBD1 (5 bases). The ends were cut back, 10 bases at V and 1 base at J, with 16 bases in the middle. This CDR3 spans 14 amino acids. Germline CDR1 ENHRY, CDR2 SYGVKD. DNA of the CDR3: TGTGCCACCGGATTGGGGGGAGAGAACACTGAAGCTTTCTTT. It translates to CATGLGGENTEAFF.

The chain joins TRBV9 to TRBJ1-1, with D tentatively TRBD1 (6 bases). The germline CDR1 and CDR2 sequences are SGDLS and YYNGEE. The CDR3 length is 15 residues. V lost 0 bases and J lost 0, with 9 bases in between. CDR3 sequence reads: CASSVAGQMNTEAFF. Written as DNA, the CDR3 is TGTGCCAGCAGCGTAGCAGGACAGATGAACACTGAAGCTTTCTTT.

The rearrangement links TRBV28 to TRBJ1-4, with 8 bases aligning to TRBD1. There are 14 residues in the CDR3. The V segment lost 6 bases and the J segment 8 bases; nucleotides outside the gene matches: 8. In germline, CDR1 is MDHEN, CDR2 SYDVKM. The CDR3 coding sequence is TGTGCCAGCAGAACGGACAGGGCGGAAGAAAAACTGTTTTTT. Its translation: CASRTDRAEEKLFF.

The chain uses TRBV4-2 and TRBJ2-7; D may be TRBD2 (6 bases). Between the trimmed V and J ends, which lost 0 bases and 5 bases, there was a span of 14 bases. Germline loops: CDR1 LGHNA, CDR2 YNFKEQ. The CDR3 contains 15 residues. Here the CDR3 reads CASSQEGGGLHEQYF. CDR3 coding DNA: TGTGCCAGCAGCCAAGAGGGCGGAGGGCTACACGAGCAGTACTTC.

The chain uses TRBV27 and TRBJ2-7; D is ambiguous. V was cut by 4 bases and J by 2 bases, with 12 bases left in between. The CDR3 has 14 amino acids. Germline V lookup: CDR1 MNHEY, CDR2 SMNVEV (reference sequence). This chain's CDR3 is CASSSYRKTYEQYF. The CDR3 DNA is TGTGCCAGCAGTTCCTATCGCAAGACCTACGAGCAGTACTTC.

The V gene is TRBV7-7, the J gene TRBJ2-1; 13 nucleotides match TRBD2. Germline lookup yields CDR1 SSHAT and CDR2 FNYEAQ (reference sequence). The J segment lost 7 bases and the V segment lost 5 bases, leaving 17 bases of the junction unmatched. This CDR3 has 19 residues. CDR3 sequence reads: CASSPNSGLLAGGRNEQFF. The CDR3 DNA reads as TGTGCCAGCAGCCCGAATTCAGGGTTACTAGCGGGGGGGCGAAATGAGCAGTTCTTC.

This chain joins TRBV7-2 and TRBJ2-7; TRBD2 aligns across 8 bases. V gave up 6 bases and J gave up 2 bases; unmatched junction bases: 6. The V gene's germline CDR1 is SGHTA and CDR2 FQGNSA. The CDR3 spans 14 residues. The CDR3 DNA sequence: TGTGCCAGCAGGCAAACGGGACTAGCCTACGAGCAGTACTTC. Residues: CASRQTGLAYEQYF.

The gene calls are TRBV12-5 and TRBJ2-1, with D possibly being TRBD2 (6 bases). With 4 bases removed from V and 6 bases from J, the gap between germline ends came to 10 bases. The CDR3 contains 13 residues. Germline CDR1 and CDR2: LGHNT and FRNRAP. The CDR3 here is CASGWREANEQFF. The CDR3, as DNA: TGTGCTAGTGGTTGGAGGGAGGCCAATGAGCAGTTCTTC.

This sequence joins TRBV24-1 and TRBJ2-2; 7 nucleotides line up with TRBD2. Losses at the gene ends were 3 bases for V and 1 base for J; bases not matched to a gene: 7. This CDR3 has 17 residues. CDR1 KGHDR and CDR2 SFDVKD come from the germline V gene. This CDR3 is CATSDPDLAGNTGELFF. In DNA form, the CDR3 reads TGTGCCACCAGTGATCCGGATTTAGCGGGGAACACCGGGGAGCTGTTTTTT.

The CDR3 coding sequence is TGTGCCAGCAGCCCCGGACAGGGGCCCTACGAGCAGTACTTC. Its protein product is CASSPGQGPYEQYF. The V gene is TRBV7-2, the J gene TRBJ2-7, with 9 bases matching TRBD1. Germline V CDR1 and CDR2: SGHTA, FQGNSA. This CDR3 spans 14 amino acids. J lost 2 bases, V lost 5 bases, and 4 bases had no gene match.

The CDR3 spells CASSVVGAPSTDTQYF. CDR3 nucleotide sequence: TGTGCCAGCAGCGTAGTAGGGGCGCCAAGCACAGATACGCAGTATTTT. This chain uses TRBV9 with TRBJ2-3; a weak D match, TRBD1 (5 bases). CDR1 SGDLS and CDR2 YYNGEE come from the germline V gene. This CDR3 contains 16 residues. V shed 0 bases and J shed 0 bases, with 11 bases lying between them.

The genes are TRBV2 and TRBJ2-5, with 7 nucleotides matching TRBD2. The CDR3 totals 12 residues. In germline, CDR1 is SNHLY, CDR2 FYNNEI. The V segment lost 6 bases and the J segment 4 bases; nucleotides outside the gene matches: 2. CDR3 in amino acids: CASRGEGETQYF. In DNA, the CDR3 is TGTGCCAGCAGGGGGGAGGGAGAGACCCAGTACTTC.

The V and J genes are TRBV30 and TRBJ2-4; TRBD2 is a possible D gene (6 bases). Trimming pared 5 bases from V and 1 base from J, leaving 9 bases between. The CDR3 loop spans 13 amino acids. The germline gives CDR1 GTSNPN, CDR2 SVGIG (reference sequence). CDR3 bases: TGTGCCTGGGGAGGGGAGGCCAAAAACATTCAGTACTTC. This gives the protein CAWGGEAKNIQYF.

The chain joins TRBV5-1 to TRBJ2-3, with D maybe TRBD1 (6 bases). This CDR3 contains 17 residues. Germline V gene lookup returns CDR1 SGHRS and CDR2 YFSETQ. The V gene lost 4 bases and the J gene lost 5 bases, with 23 bases spanning the gap. This chain's CDR3 is CASSPIRAGVSRDTQYF. For the CDR3, the DNA is TGCGCCAGCAGCCCCATTCGGGCAGGGGTATCAAGAGATACGCAGTATTTT.